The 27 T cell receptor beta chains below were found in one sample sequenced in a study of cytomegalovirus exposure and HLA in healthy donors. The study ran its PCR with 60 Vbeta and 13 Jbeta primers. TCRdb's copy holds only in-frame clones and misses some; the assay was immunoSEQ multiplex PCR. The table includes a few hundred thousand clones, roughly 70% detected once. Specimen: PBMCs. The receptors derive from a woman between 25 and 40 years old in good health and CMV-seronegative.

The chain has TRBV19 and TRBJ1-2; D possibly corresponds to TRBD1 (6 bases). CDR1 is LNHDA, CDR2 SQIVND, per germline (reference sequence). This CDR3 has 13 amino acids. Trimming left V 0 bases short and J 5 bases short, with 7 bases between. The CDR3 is CASSIEGGYGYTF. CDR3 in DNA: TGTGCCAGTAGTATAGAAGGGGGATATGGCTACACCTTC. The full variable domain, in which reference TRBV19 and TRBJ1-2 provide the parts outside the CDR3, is DGGITQSPKYLFRKEGQNVTLSCEQNLNHDAMYWYRQDPGQGLRLIYYSQIVNDFQKGDIAEGYSVSREKKESFPLTVTSAQKNPTAFYLCASSIEGGYGYTFGSGTRLTVV.

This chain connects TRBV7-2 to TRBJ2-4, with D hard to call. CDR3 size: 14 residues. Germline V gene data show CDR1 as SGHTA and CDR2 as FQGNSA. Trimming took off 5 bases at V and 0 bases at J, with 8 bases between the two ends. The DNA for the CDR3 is TGTGCCAGCAGCATAAGCCTAGCCAAAAACATTCAGTACTTC. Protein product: CASSISLAKNIQYF. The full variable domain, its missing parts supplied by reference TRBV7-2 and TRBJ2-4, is GAGVSQSPSNKVTEKGKDVELRCDPISGHTALYWYRQSLGQGLEFLIYFQGNSAPDKSGLPSDRFSAERTGGSVSTLTIQRTQQEDSAVYLCASSISLAKNIQYFGAGTRLSVL.

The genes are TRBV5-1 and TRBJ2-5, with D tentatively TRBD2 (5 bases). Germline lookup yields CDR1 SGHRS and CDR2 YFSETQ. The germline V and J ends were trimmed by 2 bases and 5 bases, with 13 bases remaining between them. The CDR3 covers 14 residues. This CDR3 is CASSLIGLSETQYF. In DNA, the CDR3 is TGCGCCAGCAGCTTAATAGGACTCTCGGAGACCCAGTACTTC. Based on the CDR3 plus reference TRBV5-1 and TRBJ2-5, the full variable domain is KAGVTQTPRYLIKTRGQQVTLSCSPISGHRSVSWYQQTPGQGLQFLFEYFSETQRNKGNFPGRFSGRQFSNSRSEMNVSTLELGDSALYLCASSLIGLSETQYFGPGTRLLVL.

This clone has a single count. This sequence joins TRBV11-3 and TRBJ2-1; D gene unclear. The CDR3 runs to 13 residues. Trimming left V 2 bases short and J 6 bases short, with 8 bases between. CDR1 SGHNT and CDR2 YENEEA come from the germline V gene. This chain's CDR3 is CASSLSLGNEQFF. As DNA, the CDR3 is TGTGCCAGCAGCTTATCACTCGGCAATGAGCAGTTCTTC.

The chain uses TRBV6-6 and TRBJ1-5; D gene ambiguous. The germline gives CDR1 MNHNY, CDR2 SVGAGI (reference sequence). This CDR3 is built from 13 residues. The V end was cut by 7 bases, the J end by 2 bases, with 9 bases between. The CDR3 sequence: CASMRAGNQPQHF. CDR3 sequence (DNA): TGTGCCAGCATGAGGGCGGGCAATCAGCCCCAGCATTTT.

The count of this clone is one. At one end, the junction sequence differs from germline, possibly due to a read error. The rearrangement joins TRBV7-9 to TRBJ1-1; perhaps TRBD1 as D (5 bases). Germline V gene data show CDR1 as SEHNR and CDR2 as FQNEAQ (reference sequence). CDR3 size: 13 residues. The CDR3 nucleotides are TGTTCCAGCAGCTTATGGGGGGGGGCTGAAGCTTTCTTT. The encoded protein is CSSSLWGGAEAFF. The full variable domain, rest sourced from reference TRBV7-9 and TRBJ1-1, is DTGVSQNPRHKITKRGQNVTFRCDPISEHNRLYWYRQTLGQGPEFLTYFQNEAQLEKSRLLSDRFSAERPKGSFSTLEIQRTEQGDSAMYLCSSSLWGGAEAFFGQGTRLTVV.

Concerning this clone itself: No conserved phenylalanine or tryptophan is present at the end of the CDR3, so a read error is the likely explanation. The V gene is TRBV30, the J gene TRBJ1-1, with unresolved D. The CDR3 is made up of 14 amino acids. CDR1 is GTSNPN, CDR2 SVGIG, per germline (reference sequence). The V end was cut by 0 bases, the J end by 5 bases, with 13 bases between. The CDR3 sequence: CAWSVRPSATEAFL. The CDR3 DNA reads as TGTGCCTGGAGTGTACGGCCCAGTGCGACTGAAGCTTTCTTG.

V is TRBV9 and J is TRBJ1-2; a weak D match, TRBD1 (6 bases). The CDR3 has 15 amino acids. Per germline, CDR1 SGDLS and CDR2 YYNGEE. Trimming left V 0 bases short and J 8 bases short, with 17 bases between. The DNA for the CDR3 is TGTGCCAGCAGCGTAGTCGGGGGGCCACGTTACGGCTACACCTTC. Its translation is CASSVVGGPRYGYTF.

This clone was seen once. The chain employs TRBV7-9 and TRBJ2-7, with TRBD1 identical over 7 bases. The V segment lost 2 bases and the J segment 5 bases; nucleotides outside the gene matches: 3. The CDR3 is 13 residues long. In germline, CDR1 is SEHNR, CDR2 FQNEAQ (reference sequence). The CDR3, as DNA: TGTGCCAGCAGCTTACTAGGGGGCAACGAGCAGTACTTC. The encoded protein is CASSLLGGNEQYF.

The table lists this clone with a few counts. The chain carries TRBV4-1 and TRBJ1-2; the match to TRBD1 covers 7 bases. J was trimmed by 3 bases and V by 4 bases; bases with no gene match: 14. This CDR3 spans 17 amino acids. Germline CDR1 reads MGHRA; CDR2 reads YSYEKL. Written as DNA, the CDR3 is TGCGCCAGCAGCCTCACGATCGTAGGGGGCTCGGACTATGGCTACACCTTC. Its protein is CASSLTIVGGSDYGYTF.

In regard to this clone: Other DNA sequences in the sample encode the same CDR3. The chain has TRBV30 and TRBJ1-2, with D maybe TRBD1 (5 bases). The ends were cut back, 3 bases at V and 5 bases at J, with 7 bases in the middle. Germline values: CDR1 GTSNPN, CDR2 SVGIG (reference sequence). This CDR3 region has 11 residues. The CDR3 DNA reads TGTGCCTGGAGCACAGGTTATGGCTACACCTTC. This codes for CAWSTGYGYTF.

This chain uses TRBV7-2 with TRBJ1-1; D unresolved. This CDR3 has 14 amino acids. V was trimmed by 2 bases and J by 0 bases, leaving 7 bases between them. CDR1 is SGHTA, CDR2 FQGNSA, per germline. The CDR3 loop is CASSLNSLNTEAFF. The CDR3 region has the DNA TGTGCCAGCAGCTTAAACAGCCTGAACACTGAAGCTTTCTTT.

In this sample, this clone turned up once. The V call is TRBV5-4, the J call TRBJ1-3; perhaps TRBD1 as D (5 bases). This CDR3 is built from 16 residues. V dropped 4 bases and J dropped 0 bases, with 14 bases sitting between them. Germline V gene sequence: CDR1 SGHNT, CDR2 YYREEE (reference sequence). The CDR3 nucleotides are TGTGCCAGCAGCCGCGGGGAGGGGAGCTCTGGAAACACCATATATTTT. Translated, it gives CASSRGEGSSGNTIYF. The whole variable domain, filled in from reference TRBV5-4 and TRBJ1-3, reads ETGVTQSPTHLIKTRGQQVTLRCSSQSGHNTVSWYQQALGQGPQFIFQYYREEENGRGNFPPRFSGLQFPNYSSELNVNALELDDSALYLCASSRGEGSSGNTIYFGEGSWLTVV.

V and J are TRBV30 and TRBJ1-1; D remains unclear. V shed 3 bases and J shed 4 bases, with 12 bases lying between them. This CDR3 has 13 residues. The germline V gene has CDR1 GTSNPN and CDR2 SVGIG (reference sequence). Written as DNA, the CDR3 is TGTGCCTGGAGCGGCCTCCGGGGCACTGAAGCTTTCTTT. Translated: CAWSGLRGTEAFF. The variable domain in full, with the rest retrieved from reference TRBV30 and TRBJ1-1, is SQTIHQWPATLVQPVGSPLSLECTVEGTSNPNLYWYRQAAGRGLQLLFYSVGIGQISSEVPQNLSASRPQDRQFILSSKKLLLSDSGFYLCAWSGLRGTEAFFGQGTRLTVV.

The CDR3 spells CARIQGAREAFF. The CDR3 DNA follows: TGTGCCAGAATCCAGGGGGCTCGAGAAGCTTTCTTT. The chain employs TRBV7-2 and TRBJ1-1, with 8 nucleotides matching TRBD1. CDR3 length: 12 amino acids. Trimming at V came to 9 bases and at J to 8 bases, leaving 8 bases not matched to a gene. Germline values: CDR1 SGHTA, CDR2 FQGNSA.

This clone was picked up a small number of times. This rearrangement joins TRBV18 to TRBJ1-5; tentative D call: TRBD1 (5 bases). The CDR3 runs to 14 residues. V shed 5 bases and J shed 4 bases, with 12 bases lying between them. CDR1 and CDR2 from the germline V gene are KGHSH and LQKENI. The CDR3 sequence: CASSATQGNQPQHF. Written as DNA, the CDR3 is TGTGCCAGCTCAGCAACCCAGGGAAATCAGCCCCAGCATTTT.

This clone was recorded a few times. The CDR3 nucleotides read TGTGCCAGCAGGCTGGGAGATTCCAGCTACAATGAGCAGTTCTTC. The encoded protein is CASRLGDSSYNEQFF. The J gene is TRBJ2-1, the V gene TRBV6-6; D is perhaps TRBD2 (5 bases). Germline V gene data show CDR1 as MNHNY and CDR2 as SVGAGI (reference sequence). Trimming took 6 bases from V and 3 from J, leaving 15 bases between them. The CDR3 is 15 amino acids.

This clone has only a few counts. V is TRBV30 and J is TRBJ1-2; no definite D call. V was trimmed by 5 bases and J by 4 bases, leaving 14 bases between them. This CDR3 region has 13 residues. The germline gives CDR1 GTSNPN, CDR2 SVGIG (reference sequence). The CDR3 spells CAWANVLFYGYTF. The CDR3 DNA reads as TGTGCCTGGGCTAACGTTCTTTTCTATGGCTACACCTTC. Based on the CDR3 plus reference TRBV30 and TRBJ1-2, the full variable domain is SQTIHQWPATLVQPVGSPLSLECTVEGTSNPNLYWYRQAAGRGLQLLFYSVGIGQISSEVPQNLSASRPQDRQFILSSKKLLLSDSGFYLCAWANVLFYGYTFGSGTRLTVV.

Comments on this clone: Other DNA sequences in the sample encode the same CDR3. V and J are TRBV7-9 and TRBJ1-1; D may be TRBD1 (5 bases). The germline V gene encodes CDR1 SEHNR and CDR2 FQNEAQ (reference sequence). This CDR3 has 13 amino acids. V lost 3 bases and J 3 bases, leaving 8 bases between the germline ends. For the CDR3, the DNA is TGTGCCAGCAGCTTTACGGGGGACACTGAAGCTTTCTTT. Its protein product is CASSFTGDTEAFF.

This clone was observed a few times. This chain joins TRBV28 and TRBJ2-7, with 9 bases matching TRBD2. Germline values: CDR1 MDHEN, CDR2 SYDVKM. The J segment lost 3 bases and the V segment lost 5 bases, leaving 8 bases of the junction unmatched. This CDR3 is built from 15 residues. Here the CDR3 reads CASSGGTSRSYEQYF. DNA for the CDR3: TGTGCCAGCAGTGGAGGGACTAGCAGGAGCTACGAGCAGTACTTC.

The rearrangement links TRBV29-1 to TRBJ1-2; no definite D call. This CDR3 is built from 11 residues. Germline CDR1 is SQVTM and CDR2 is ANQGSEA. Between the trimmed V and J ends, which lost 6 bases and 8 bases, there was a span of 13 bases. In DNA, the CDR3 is TGCAGCGTGGTGCCCGTAGTAGGCTACACCTTC. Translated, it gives CSVVPVVGYTF.

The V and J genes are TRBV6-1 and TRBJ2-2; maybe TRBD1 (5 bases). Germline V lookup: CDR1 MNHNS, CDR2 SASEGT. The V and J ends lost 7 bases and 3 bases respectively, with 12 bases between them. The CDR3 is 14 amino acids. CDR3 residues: CASTDQGHTGELFF. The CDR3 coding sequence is TGTGCCAGCACCGATCAGGGTCACACCGGGGAGCTGTTTTTT.

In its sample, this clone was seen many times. The CDR3 DNA reads TGTGCCAGCAGTTACACAGATGGCACTGAAGCTTTCTTT. It yields the protein CASSYTDGTEAFF. The V gene is TRBV6-5, the J gene TRBJ1-1, with no clear D. Deletions cut 2 bases from V and 4 bases from J, with 8 bases between. Germline V CDR1 and CDR2: MNHEY, SVGAGI. The CDR3 sequence is 13 residues long.

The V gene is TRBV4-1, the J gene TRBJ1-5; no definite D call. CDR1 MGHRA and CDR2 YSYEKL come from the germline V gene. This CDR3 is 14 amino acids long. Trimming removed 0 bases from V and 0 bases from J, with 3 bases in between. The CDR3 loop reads CASSQDYSNQPQHF. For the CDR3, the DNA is TGCGCCAGCAGCCAAGATTATAGCAATCAGCCCCAGCATTTT.

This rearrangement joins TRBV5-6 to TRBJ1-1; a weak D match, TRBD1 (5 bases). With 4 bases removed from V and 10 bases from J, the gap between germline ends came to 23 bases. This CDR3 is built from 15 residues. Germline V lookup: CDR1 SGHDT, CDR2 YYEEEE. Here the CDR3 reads CASSLGSPDLGGAFF. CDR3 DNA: TGTGCCAGCAGCCTAGGGAGCCCTGATTTGGGGGGAGCTTTCTTT.

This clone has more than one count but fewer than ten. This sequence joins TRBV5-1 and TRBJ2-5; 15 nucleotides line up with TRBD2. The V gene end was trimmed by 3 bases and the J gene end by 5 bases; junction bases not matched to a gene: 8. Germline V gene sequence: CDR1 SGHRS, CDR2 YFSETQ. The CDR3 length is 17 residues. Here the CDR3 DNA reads TGCGCCAGCAGCTCCAGGACTAGCGGGGGGGCGGTGGAGACCCAGTACTTC. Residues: CASSSRTSGGAVETQYF.

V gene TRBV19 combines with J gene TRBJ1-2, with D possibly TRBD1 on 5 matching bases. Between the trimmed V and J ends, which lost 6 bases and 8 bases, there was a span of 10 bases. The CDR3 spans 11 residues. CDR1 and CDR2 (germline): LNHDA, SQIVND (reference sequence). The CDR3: CASSGHVGYTF. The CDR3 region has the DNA TGTGCCAGTAGCGGACATGTCGGCTACACCTTC.